This record concerns one TCR beta chain sequence. Sequencing used immunoSEQ multiplex PCR; TCRdb keeps in-frame clones, though not all of them. Of about 210,000 clones listed, 75% to 90% were seen once; the top ten hold less than 1.5%. All recovered Cohort 3 donors got two negative PCRs, got clearance, or saw symptom resolution. This entry is derived from a study of blood T cell repertoires in COVID-19. This CDR3 is built from 15 residues. This TCR was recovered from a man aged 25 to 40 who had recovered from COVID-19. The J gene is TRBJ1-5, the V gene TRBV21-1. TRBV21-1 is given as a pseudogene. Sequencing was carried out using PBMCs or T cells enriched from blood (not recorded which). The CDR3: CASGRRFEGAQPQHF. In DNA, the CDR3 is TGTGCCAGCGGTCGGAGGTTTGAGGGCGCTCAGCCCCAGCATTTT.